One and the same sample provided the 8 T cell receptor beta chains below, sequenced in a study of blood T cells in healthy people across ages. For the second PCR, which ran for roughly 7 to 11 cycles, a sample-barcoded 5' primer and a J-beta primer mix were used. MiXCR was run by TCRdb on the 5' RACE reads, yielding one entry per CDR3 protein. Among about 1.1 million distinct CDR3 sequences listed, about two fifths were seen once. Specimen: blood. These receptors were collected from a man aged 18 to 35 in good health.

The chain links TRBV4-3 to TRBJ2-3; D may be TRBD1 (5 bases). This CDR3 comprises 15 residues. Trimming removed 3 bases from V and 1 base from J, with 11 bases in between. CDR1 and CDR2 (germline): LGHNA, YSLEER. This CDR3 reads CASSQRQSRTDTQYF. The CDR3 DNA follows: TGCGCCAGCAGCCAGAGACAGAGCCGCACAGATACGCAGTATTTT.

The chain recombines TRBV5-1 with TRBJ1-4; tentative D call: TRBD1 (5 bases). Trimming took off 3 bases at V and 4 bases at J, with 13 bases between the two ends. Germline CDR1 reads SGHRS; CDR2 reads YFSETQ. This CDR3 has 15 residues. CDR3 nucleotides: TGCGCCAGCAGCTCCAACCCGGGACTTAATGAAAAACTGTTTTTT. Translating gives CASSSNPGLNEKLFF.

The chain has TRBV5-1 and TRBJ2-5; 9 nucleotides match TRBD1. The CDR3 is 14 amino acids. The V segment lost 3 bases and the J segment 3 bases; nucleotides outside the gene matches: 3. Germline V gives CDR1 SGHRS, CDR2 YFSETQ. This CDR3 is CASSWGDREETQYF. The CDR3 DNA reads TGCGCCAGCAGCTGGGGGGACAGGGAAGAGACCCAGTACTTC.

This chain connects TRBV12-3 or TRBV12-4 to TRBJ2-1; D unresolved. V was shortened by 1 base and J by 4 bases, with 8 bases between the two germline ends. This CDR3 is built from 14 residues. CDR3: CASSLGSVYNEQFF. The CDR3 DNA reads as TGTGCCAGCAGTTTAGGGTCGGTGTACAATGAGCAGTTCTTC.

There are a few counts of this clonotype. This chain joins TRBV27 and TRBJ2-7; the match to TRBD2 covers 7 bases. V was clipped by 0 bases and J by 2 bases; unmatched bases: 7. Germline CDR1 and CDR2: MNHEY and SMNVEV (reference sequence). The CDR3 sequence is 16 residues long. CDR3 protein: CASSLSRTGGAYEQYF. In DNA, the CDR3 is TGTGCCAGCAGTTTATCCCGAACGGGGGGAGCCTACGAGCAGTACTTC.

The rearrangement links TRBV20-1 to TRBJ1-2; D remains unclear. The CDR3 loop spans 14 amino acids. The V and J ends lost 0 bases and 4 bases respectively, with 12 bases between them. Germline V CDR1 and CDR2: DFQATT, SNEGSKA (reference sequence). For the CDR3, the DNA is TGCAGTGCTAGAGATTCCCGTAGTCCCTATGGCTACACCTTC. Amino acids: CSARDSRSPYGYTF.

The CDR3 loop reads CSARDRVDTEQYF. The CDR3 bases are TGCAGTGCTAGGGACAGGGTGGATACCGAGCAGTACTTC. V usage is TRBV20-1 and J usage is TRBJ2-7; TRBD1 agrees at 8 bases. Trimming cost V 3 bases and J 6 bases; bases outside gene matches: 7. Germline CDR1 is DFQATT and CDR2 is SNEGSKA (reference sequence). The CDR3 has 13 residues.

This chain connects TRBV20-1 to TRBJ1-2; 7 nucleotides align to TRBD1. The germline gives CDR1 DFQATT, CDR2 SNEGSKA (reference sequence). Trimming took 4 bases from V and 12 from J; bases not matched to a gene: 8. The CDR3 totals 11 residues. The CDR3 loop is CSANRGHKNTF. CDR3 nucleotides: TGCAGTGCTAATAGGGGGCACAAAAACACCTTC.